What follows are 22 T cell receptor beta chains derived from one specimen sequenced in a study of vaccination and CD4 T cells after COVID-19. With the Oncomine TCR Beta short-read assay, DNA from cultured CD4+ T cells was sequenced. Each CDR3 protein gets one entry after TCRdb re-called the PCR reads with MiXCR. The sample lists fewer than 20,000 distinct CDR3 sequences, 53% occurring once. Treatment noted: roughly ten-day PBMC culture with coronavirus spike peptide pools or control peptides (ViraFEST assay). Antigens of these TCRs are unknown. This material consisted of CD4+ T cells from blood, cultured in vitro, taken before SARS-CoV-2 vaccination. The source is a human donor who had recovered from COVID-19.

Note on this clonotype: The DNA is left out, because the CDR3 cannot be placed on it with certainty; the CDR3 is given as TCRdb lists it. The J gene is TRBJ1-4, the V gene TRBV7-6; whether TRBD1, the table's D call, matches the DNA was not checked. CDR1 is SGHVS and CDR2 is FNYEAQ in the germline V gene. The CDR3 is 14 residues long, counting both termini. The CDR3 protein is CASSFGGGMKNCFF.

CDR3 bases: TGTGCCACCAGTGCGTTAGCGGGAGATCGGCGAGAGACCCAGTACTTC. As protein: CATSALAGDRRETQYF. The V and J genes are TRBV24-1 and TRBJ2-5; TRBD2 matches 9 bases. Unmatched junction bases numbered 10, after V lost 5 bases and J lost 4 bases. This CDR3 comprises 16 residues. CDR1 and CDR2 (germline): KGHDR, SFDVKD.

This clonotype is a singleton in its sample. The J gene is TRBJ1-5, the V gene TRBV19, with 9 bases identical to TRBD1. This CDR3 comprises 15 residues. V shed 5 bases and J 1 base; nucleotides not matched to a gene: 3. Germline V gene sequence: CDR1 LNHDA, CDR2 SQIVND (reference sequence). The chain's CDR3 is CASSLGTGSNQPQHF. The CDR3 coding sequence is TGTGCCAGTAGTCTCGGGACAGGGAGCAATCAGCCCCAGCATTTT.

The chain carries TRBV5-4 and TRBJ2-3; D possibly uses TRBD1 or TRBD2 (5 bases each). V was shortened by 2 bases and J by 12 bases, with 22 bases between the two germline ends. The CDR3 is 15 residues long. The V gene's germline CDR1 is SGHNT and CDR2 YYREEE (reference sequence). The CDR3 reads CASSFGGETPRDQYF. The DNA for the CDR3 is TGTGCCAGCAGCTTTGGGGGAGAAACCCCGAGGGACCAGTATTTT.

This sequence joins TRBV29-1 and TRBJ2-3; the D gene could be TRBD1 or TRBD2 (5 bases each). CDR3 length equals 15 residues. Looked up from germline, CDR1 is SQVTM and CDR2 is ANQGSEA. Trimming stripped 1 base from V and 7 bases from J, with 18 bases between. Here the CDR3 reads CSVEGGTLDLYTQYF. CDR3 bases: TGCAGCGTTGAAGGAGGGACCCTTGACCTATATACGCAGTATTTT.

Of note for this clonotype: The junction and the germline gene differ at one end; a read error may be behind it. The V and J genes are TRBV7-2 and TRBJ2-7; the D gene is possibly TRBD1 (6 bases). This CDR3 comprises 13 residues. CDR1 and CDR2 (germline): SGHTA, FQGNSA. CDR3 sequence: CASSLTGRQAPNF. In DNA form, the CDR3 reads TGTGCCAGCAGCCTAACCGGGCGACAGGCCCCGAACTTC.

J is TRBJ2-3 and V is TRBV28; no clear D. CDR1 is MDHEN and CDR2 is SYDVKM in the germline V gene. The V gene lost 4 bases and the J gene lost 4 bases, with 9 bases spanning the gap. The CDR3 totals 13 residues. The CDR3 loop reads CASSSPPPDTQYF. In DNA form, the CDR3 reads TGTGCCAGCAGTTCCCCCCCGCCAGATACGCAGTATTTT.

V gene TRBV5-1 combines with J gene TRBJ2-1; perhaps TRBD1 as D (6 bases). The CDR3 runs 16 residues. Germline V lookup: CDR1 SGHRS, CDR2 YFSETQ. V lost 4 bases and J 7 bases, leaving 21 bases between the germline ends. CDR3 residues: CASSRTPGQSMNEQFF. CDR3 DNA: TGCGCCAGCAGCAGGACCCCTGGACAGTCCATGAATGAGCAGTTCTTC.

V usage is TRBV6-1 and J usage is TRBJ1-2; a weak D match, TRBD1 (5 bases). Germline-derived CDR1 and CDR2 are MNHNS and SASEGT. V lost 3 bases and J 4 bases, leaving 15 bases between the germline ends. The CDR3 contains 15 residues. Here the CDR3 DNA reads TGTGCCAGCAGTGAGAGACCGGACACCCTCTATGGCTACACCTTC. Protein product: CASSERPDTLYGYTF.

The J gene is TRBJ2-7, the V gene TRBV12-3 or TRBV12-4; TRBD2 aligns across 13 bases. The V and J ends lost 5 bases and 6 bases, in that order; junction bases with no gene match: 4. This CDR3 region has 14 residues. CDR3 amino acids: CASSPGLAGSEQYF. The CDR3 DNA follows: TGTGCCAGCAGTCCGGGACTAGCGGGATCCGAGCAGTACTTC.

In this sample, this clonotype is medium-sized. The rearrangement links TRBV19 to TRBJ1-2, with 8 positions matching TRBD1. The ends lost 5 bases at V and 6 bases at J; junction bases unmatched: 5. CDR3 length: 13 amino acids. CDR1 and CDR2 (germline): LNHDA, SQIVND (reference sequence). The CDR3 loop is CASSSDRGDGYTF. The CDR3 DNA follows: TGTGCCAGTAGTTCAGACAGGGGAGATGGCTACACCTTC.

The gene calls are TRBV7-9 and TRBJ2-5; unclear D gene. Per the germline V gene, CDR1 is SEHNR and CDR2 is FQNEAQ (reference sequence). The CDR3 extends over 13 amino acids. Trimming shortened V by 2 bases and J by 3 bases, and 7 bases separated the two germline ends. In nucleotides, the CDR3 is TGTGCCAGCAGCTTACTCAGCAAAGAGACCCAGTACTTC. Translating gives CASSLLSKETQYF.

J is TRBJ2-1 and V is TRBV30, with a possible D match to TRBD2 (5 bases). Per germline, CDR1 GTSNPN and CDR2 SVGIG (reference sequence). This CDR3 has 11 amino acids. The V end was cut by 4 bases, the J end by 9 bases, with 10 bases between. In nucleotides, the CDR3 is TGTGCCTGGACCCCCGGACTTGAGCAGTTCTTC. Protein product: CAWTPGLEQFF.

The V call is TRBV7-2, the J call TRBJ2-5; no reliable D call. Germline V gene lookup returns CDR1 SGHTA and CDR2 FQGNSA. The V end lost 4 bases, the J end lost 6 bases, and 15 bases lay between the germline ends. The CDR3 extends over 14 amino acids. As DNA, the CDR3 is TGTGCCAGCAGCTATAACAGAGTGGAAAAGACCCAGTACTTC. Protein product: CASSYNRVEKTQYF. The entire variable domain, with the rest obtained from reference TRBV7-2 and TRBJ2-5, is as follows: GAGVSQSPSNKVTEKGKDVELRCDPISGHTALYWYRQSLGQGLEFLIYFQGNSAPDKSGLPSDRFSAERTGGSVSTLTIQRTQQEDSAVYLCASSYNRVEKTQYFGPGTRLLVL.

V gene TRBV7-9 combines with J gene TRBJ2-1; a weak D match, TRBD1 (5 bases). V was pared by 5 bases and J by 9 bases, with 23 bases between. CDR3 length: 16 residues. Germline CDR1 SEHNR, CDR2 FQNEAQ (reference sequence). CDR3 region: CASSPGWALPRSEQFF. CDR3 DNA sequence: TGTGCCAGCAGCCCAGGGTGGGCTCTACCCCGCTCTGAGCAGTTCTTC.

This clonotype was seen just once. The chain couples TRBV14 to TRBJ2-2; D is uncertain. Trimming removed 3 bases at V and 0 bases at J, with 11 bases between. Germline lookup yields CDR1 SGHDN and CDR2 FVKESK. CDR3 length equals 16 residues. The CDR3 is CASSHRSGTNTGELFF. Here the CDR3 DNA reads TGTGCCAGCAGCCATCGTTCTGGCACGAACACCGGGGAGCTGTTTTTT.

The chain joins TRBV19 to TRBJ1-2, with 9 bases fitting TRBD1. CDR1 is LNHDA and CDR2 is SQIVND in the germline V gene (reference sequence). V lost 4 bases, J lost 7 bases, and 4 bases stayed unmatched. The CDR3 is made up of 13 amino acids. The CDR3 loop is CASSTTGGSGYTF. DNA for the CDR3: TGTGCCAGTAGTACCACAGGGGGCAGTGGCTACACCTTC.

There are a few counts of this clonotype. This chain links TRBV20-1 with TRBJ1-3; perhaps TRBD1 as D (6 bases). The length of the CDR3 is 14 residues. V lost 6 bases to trimming and J lost 3 bases, with 15 bases between them. Germline CDR1 is DFQATT and CDR2 is SNEGSKA (reference sequence). The CDR3 loop is CSARGGGSGNTIYF. For the CDR3, the DNA is TGCAGTGCCCGTGGAGGGGGTAGTGGAAACACCATATATTTT.

The J gene is TRBJ2-1, the V gene TRBV20-1; no definite D call. V gave up 0 bases and J gave up 1 base, with 10 bases separating them. The CDR3 length is 15 residues. Germline V gives CDR1 DFQATT, CDR2 SNEGSKA (reference sequence). The CDR3 DNA sequence: TGCAGTGCTAGAGATCTAGAAAGGTCCTACAATGAGCAGTTCTTC. This encodes CSARDLERSYNEQFF.

The V and J genes are TRBV19 and TRBJ1-5, with D possibly TRBD1 on 6 matching bases. Germline loops: CDR1 LNHDA, CDR2 SQIVND (reference sequence). V shed 1 base and J shed 3 bases, with 13 bases lying between them. The CDR3 has 16 residues. This chain's CDR3 is CASSIGRGNLNQPQHF. The CDR3 nucleotides are TGTGCCAGTAGTATAGGCAGGGGAAACCTCAATCAGCCCCAGCATTTT.

The gene calls are TRBV7-2 and TRBJ1-1; TRBD1 aligns across 9 bases. Germline loops: CDR1 SGHTA, CDR2 FQGNSA. The CDR3 is made up of 13 amino acids. V was pared by 5 bases and J by 6 bases, with 4 bases of the junction left unmatched. Here the CDR3 reads CASSGTGRAEAFF. The DNA of the CDR3 is TGTGCCAGCAGCGGGACAGGGCGGGCTGAAGCTTTCTTT.

The CDR3 sequence: CATSDLYEQYF. The CDR3 DNA is TGTGCCACCAGTGATTTGTACGAGCAGTACTTC. V is TRBV24-1 and J is TRBJ2-7, with D unclear. V was clipped by 0 bases and J by 4 bases, with 0 bases between them. Germline CDR1 is KGHDR and CDR2 is SFDVKD. This CDR3 is 11 amino acids long.